The 21 T cell receptor beta chains below come from one sample, sequenced in a study of T cells in Graves' hyperthyroidism and ophthalmopathy. It was RNA transcripts that yielded the amplified TCR beta CDR3 regions. The HTBI primer set was used in a first-round RT-PCR of the TCR CDR3. TCRdb ran MiXCR on the multiplex PCR reads and lists one entry per CDR3 protein. Of 600,000 or so distinct CDR3 sequences listed, about 14% are singletons. Input material: blood. The receptors stem from a woman in her 50s with Graves' ophthalmopathy.

CDR3 nucleotides: TGCAGTGCATCGCCGGGCAATCAGCCCCAGCATTTT. Residues: CSASPGNQPQHF. This chain joins TRBV20-1 and TRBJ1-5, with D unclear. V was pared by 6 bases and J by 2 bases, with 8 bases between. Germline CDR1 reads DFQATT; CDR2 reads SNEGSKA (reference sequence). The CDR3 runs 12 residues.

This clonotype was found a few times. V and J are TRBV14 and TRBJ2-7, with D tentatively TRBD1 or TRBD2 (5 bases each). The CDR3 spans 14 residues. Germline lookup yields CDR1 SGHDN and CDR2 FVKESK. V was pared by 5 bases and J by 0 bases, with 11 bases between. Here the CDR3 DNA reads TGTGCCAGCAGCTGGGGGAGTAGCTCCTACGAGCAGTACTTC. Encoded protein: CASSWGSSSYEQYF.

This clonotype was recorded at least ten times. The chain links TRBV3-1 to TRBJ1-1; TRBD1 aligns across 7 bases. The V segment lost 5 bases and the J segment 2 bases; nucleotides outside the gene matches: 14. This CDR3 is 17 amino acids long. Germline CDR1 LGHDT, CDR2 YNNKEL (reference sequence). The CDR3 sequence: CASSSHITGVRNTEAFF. CDR3 nucleotide sequence: TGTGCCAGCAGCTCACACATTACAGGGGTCCGAAACACTGAAGCTTTCTTT.

This clonotype came up a few times. This chain uses TRBV27 with TRBJ2-2; D is unresolved. The V gene's germline CDR1 is MNHEY and CDR2 SMNVEV (reference sequence). The germline V and J ends were trimmed by 3 bases and 4 bases, with 6 bases remaining between them. CDR3 length equals 13 residues. The CDR3 bases are TGTGCCAGCAGTTTCGGAGTCACCGGGGAGCTGTTTTTT. Its translation: CASSFGVTGELFF.

This clonotype was picked up a small number of times. V is TRBV28 and J is TRBJ2-7; perhaps TRBD2 as D (7 bases). The CDR3 spans 15 residues. From germline, CDR1 is MDHEN and CDR2 SYDVKM. Between the trimmed V and J ends, which lost 6 bases and 1 base, there was a span of 16 bases. CDR3 protein: CASRGKRGGSYEQYF. The CDR3 DNA reads as TGTGCCAGCAGGGGGAAGAGGGGGGGGTCCTACGAGCAGTACTTC.

This clonotype was seen a few times. This chain links TRBV4-3 with TRBJ2-1; D gene ambiguous. The CDR3 loop spans 14 amino acids. Germline CDR1 is LGHNA and CDR2 is YSLEER. The germline V and J ends were trimmed by 3 bases and 8 bases, with 14 bases remaining between them. CDR3 in DNA: TGCGCCAGCAGCCAGGGGATGCTCACCGATGAGCAGTTCTTC. Translating it yields CASSQGMLTDEQFF.

Worth noting for this clonotype: This could be a read error, since a much larger clone is one nucleotide away. The rearrangement links TRBV25-1 to TRBJ2-1; 14 bases are shared with TRBD2. The CDR3 totals 16 residues. J gave up 6 bases and V 6 bases, and 7 bases lay outside the gene matches. The V gene's germline CDR1 is MGHDK and CDR2 SYGVNS. CDR3 sequence: CASRPPGLAGANEQFF. CDR3 bases: TGTGCCAGCAGGCCCCCGGGACTAGCGGGAGCCAATGAGCAGTTCTTC.

This clonotype has at least ten counts. The CDR3 reads CASSRGTEMNTEAFF. The CDR3 nucleotides read TGTGCCAGCAGTCGTGGTACGGAAATGAACACTGAAGCTTTCTTT. The rearrangement joins TRBV6-1 to TRBJ1-1; D unresolved. Per germline, CDR1 MNHNS and CDR2 SASEGT. The V gene lost 5 bases and the J gene lost 0 bases, with 13 bases spanning the gap. The CDR3 has 15 residues.

This clonotype has ten or more counts. The chain recombines TRBV29-1 with TRBJ2-1; 11 bases line up with TRBD2. CDR1 is SQVTM and CDR2 is ANQGSEA in the germline V gene. The CDR3 is made up of 13 amino acids. V lost 8 bases, J lost 5 bases, and 5 bases stayed unmatched. DNA of the CDR3: TGCAGCACCCGGGGACTAGCGGACAATGAGCAGTTCTTC. Translation gives CSTRGLADNEQFF.

This clonotype was observed many times. The chain couples TRBV5-1 to TRBJ2-5, with D tentatively TRBD1 (5 bases). This CDR3 region has 17 residues. Trimming shortened V by 1 base and J by 1 base, and 17 bases separated the two germline ends. In germline, CDR1 is SGHRS, CDR2 YFSETQ. CDR3 in amino acids: CASSLRFEDTLQETQYF. As DNA, the CDR3 is TGCGCCAGCAGCTTGCGGTTTGAGGACACCCTCCAAGAGACCCAGTACTTC.

This clonotype was seen ten or more times. One end of the junction is discordant with germline, which a read error may explain. V and J are TRBV12-3 or TRBV12-4 and TRBJ1-1; a weak D match, TRBD1 (5 bases). This CDR3 is built from 14 residues. For the CDR3, the DNA is TGTGCCAGCAGCTTAGGTACAGGAGACACTGAAGCTTTCTTT. Translation gives CASSLGTGDTEAFF.

This clonotype was counted between two and nine times. The chain has TRBV20-1 and TRBJ1-2; D call uncertain. CDR3 length equals 10 residues. Per the germline V gene, CDR1 is DFQATT and CDR2 is SNEGSKA (reference sequence). With 0 bases removed from V and 10 bases from J, the gap between germline ends came to 6 bases. DNA of the CDR3: TGCAGTGCTAGAGATCCCCACTACACCTTC. This translates into CSARDPHYTF.

In its sample, this clonotype was seen many times. J is TRBJ2-1 and V is TRBV20-1; the match to TRBD2 covers 7 bases. Germline lookup yields CDR1 DFQATT and CDR2 SNEGSKA (reference sequence). Trimming cost V 3 bases and J 9 bases; bases outside gene matches: 5. The CDR3 consists of 12 residues. CDR3 loop: CSASGTTSEQFF. CDR3 sequence (DNA): TGCAGTGCTAGCGGGACTACTTCTGAGCAGTTCTTC.

This clonotype showed up just a few times. The chain carries TRBV4-3 and TRBJ2-2, with 8 bases fitting TRBD2. This CDR3 region has 17 residues. The germline CDR1 and CDR2 sequences are LGHNA and YSLEER. J was trimmed by 6 bases and V by 6 bases; bases with no gene match: 15. The CDR3 bases are TGCGCCAGCAGTCGCAATACCGGGACTAGTTTAGCCGGGGAGCTGTTTTTT. Translated, it gives CASSRNTGTSLAGELFF.

At least ten counts were recorded for this clonotype. This chain's CDR3 is CASSIMGQGHTGELFF. The CDR3 DNA reads TGTGCCAGCAGCATCATGGGACAGGGGCACACCGGGGAGCTGTTTTTT. V usage is TRBV7-2 and J usage is TRBJ2-2, with 10 bases lining up with TRBD1. CDR3 length equals 16 residues. V lost 5 bases, J lost 3 bases, and 6 bases stayed unmatched. Germline V gives CDR1 SGHTA, CDR2 FQGNSA.

The rearrangement joins TRBV7-8 to TRBJ2-7, with 11 bases fitting TRBD2. The CDR3 is 15 residues long. V trimming: 4 bases; J trimming: 0 bases; junction bases outside the gene matches: 2. Germline assignment: CDR1 SGHVS and CDR2 FQNEAQ. In DNA, the CDR3 is TGTGCCAGCAGCTCGACTAGCGGGGCCTCCTACGAGCAGTACTTC. Its protein is CASSSTSGASYEQYF.

The table lists this clonotype with many counts. One junction end does not reproduce the germline sequence, and a read error may be involved. This rearrangement joins TRBV7-3 to TRBJ2-2; 7 bases fit TRBD2. This CDR3 is 14 amino acids long. CDR1 SGHTA and CDR2 FQGTGA come from the germline V gene. The CDR3 nucleotides read TGTGCCAGCAGCCTAACTAGCGACGTCGGGGAGCTGTTTTTT. Residues: CASSLTSDVGELFF.

This clonotype was observed a few times. The V gene is TRBV30, the J gene TRBJ1-5; weak D call: TRBD1 (5 bases). V lost 1 base and J 0 bases, leaving 7 bases between the germline ends. CDR3 size: 14 residues. Germline loops: CDR1 GTSNPN, CDR2 SVGIG (reference sequence). The CDR3, as DNA: TGTGCCTGGAGTGGGACACATAGCAATCAGCCCCAGCATTTT. Translating it yields CAWSGTHSNQPQHF.

In its sample, this clonotype was seen many times. The chain carries TRBV7-9 and TRBJ2-7; 7 bases match TRBD2. Germline V gene sequence: CDR1 SEHNR, CDR2 FQNEAQ (reference sequence). CDR3 length equals 14 residues. V gave up 2 bases and J gave up 5 bases; unmatched junction bases: 6. In DNA form, the CDR3 reads TGTGCCAGCAGCTTATTGGGCGGACTAGACGAGCAGTACTTC. Its protein is CASSLLGGLDEQYF.

This clonotype was detected a few times. The J gene is TRBJ2-2, the V gene TRBV9; 9 bases map to TRBD2. V shed 2 bases, J shed 1 base, and the junction held 3 bases outside the gene matches. The length of the CDR3 is 16 residues. Germline V gene sequence: CDR1 SGDLS, CDR2 YYNGEE. The CDR3 here is CASSVGTSRNTGELFF. The CDR3 nucleotides read TGTGCCAGCAGCGTCGGGACTAGCCGGAACACCGGGGAGCTGTTTTTT.

The V call is TRBV30, the J call TRBJ1-2; D is uncertain. The V gene lost 5 bases and the J gene lost 0 bases, with 13 bases spanning the gap. Germline CDR1 and CDR2: GTSNPN and SVGIG (reference sequence). This CDR3 has 14 residues. The CDR3 nucleotides read TGTGCCTGGGGTCCAGGTGAAGCTAACTATGGCTACACCTTC. It is translated as CAWGPGEANYGYTF.